This T cell receptor (beta chain) is drawn from a study of blood T cell repertoires in COVID-19. About the study: The samples span acute and convalescent COVID-19 from the United States, Italy and Spain. The cDNA or gDNA used as material had been derived from T cells, B-cell-depleted T cells, or PBMCs.

In the original workflow: Amplifying reference gene primers gave estimates of nucleated cell counts. Measured with immunoSEQ multiplex PCR; TCRdb has only the in-frame clones, and not every one. That table is the source of V, J and clone size, and D and trimming were worked out from the DNA. The sample includes more than 75,000 clones, roughly 88% of them seen just once. With 3 bases removed from V and 4 bases from J, the gap between germline ends came to 13 bases. Germline CDR1 reads MDHEN; CDR2 reads SYDVKM. This CDR3 has 14 residues. The chain combines TRBV28 with TRBJ2-7, with D possibly being TRBD1 (5 bases). The source material was peripheral blood. The sequence derives from a woman between 70 and 85 years old with acute or convalescent COVID-19. The CDR3 nucleotides read TGTGCCAGCAGTTTTGTGCAGGGCGCGTACGAGCAGTACTTC. Protein product: CASSFVQGAYEQYF. The full variable domain, in which reference TRBV28 and TRBJ2-7 provide the parts outside the CDR3, is DVKVTQSSRYLVKRTGEKVFLECVQDMDHENMFWYRQDPGLGLRLIYFSYDVKMKEKGDIPEGYSVSREKKERFSLILESASTNQTSMYLCASSFVQGAYEQYFGPGTRLTVT.